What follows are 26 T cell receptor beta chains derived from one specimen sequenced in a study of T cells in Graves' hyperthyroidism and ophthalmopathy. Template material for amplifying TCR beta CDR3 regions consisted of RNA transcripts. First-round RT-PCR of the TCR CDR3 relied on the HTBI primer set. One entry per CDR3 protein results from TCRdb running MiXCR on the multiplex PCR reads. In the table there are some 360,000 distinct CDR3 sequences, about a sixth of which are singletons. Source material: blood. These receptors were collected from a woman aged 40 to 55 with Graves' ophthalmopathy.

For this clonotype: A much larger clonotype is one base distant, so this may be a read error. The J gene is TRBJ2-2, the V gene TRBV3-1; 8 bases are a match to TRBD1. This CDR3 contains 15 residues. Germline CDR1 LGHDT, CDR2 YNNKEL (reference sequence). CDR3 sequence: CVSSYGQGRTGELFF. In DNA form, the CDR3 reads TGTGTCAGCAGCTATGGACAGGGTCGGACCGGGGAGCTGTTTTTT.

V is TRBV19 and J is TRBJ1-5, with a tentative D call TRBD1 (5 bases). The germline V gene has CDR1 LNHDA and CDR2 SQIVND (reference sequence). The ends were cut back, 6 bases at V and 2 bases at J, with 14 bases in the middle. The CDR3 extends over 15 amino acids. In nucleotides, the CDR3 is TGTGCCAGTAGGGCCGTGGGGGGAGGCAATCAGCCCCAGCATTTT. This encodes CASRAVGGGNQPQHF.

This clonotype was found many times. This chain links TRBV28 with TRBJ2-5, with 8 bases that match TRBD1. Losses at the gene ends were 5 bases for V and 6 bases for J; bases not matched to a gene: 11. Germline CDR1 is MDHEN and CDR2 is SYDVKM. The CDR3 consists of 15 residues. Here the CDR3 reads CASSHSGQGKQTQYF. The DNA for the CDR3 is TGTGCCAGCAGTCACTCCGGACAGGGAAAGCAGACCCAGTACTTC.

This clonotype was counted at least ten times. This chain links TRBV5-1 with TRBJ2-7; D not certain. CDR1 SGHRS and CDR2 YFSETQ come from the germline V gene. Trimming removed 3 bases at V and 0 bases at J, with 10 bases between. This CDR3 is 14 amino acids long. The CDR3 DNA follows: TGCGCCAGCAGCTGGGCGACAAGCTCCTACGAGCAGTACTTC. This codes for CASSWATSSYEQYF.

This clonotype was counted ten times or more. CDR3 in amino acids: CASSYSGWRVARYEQYF. The DNA of the CDR3 is TGTGCCAGCAGTTACTCCGGGTGGAGGGTGGCCCGCTACGAGCAGTACTTC. The V gene is TRBV6-2 or TRBV6-3, the J gene TRBJ2-7; maybe TRBD2 (6 bases). Trimming cost V 0 bases and J 3 bases, with 18 bases left between them. The germline CDR1 and CDR2 sequences are MNHEY and SVGEGT. This CDR3 region has 17 residues.

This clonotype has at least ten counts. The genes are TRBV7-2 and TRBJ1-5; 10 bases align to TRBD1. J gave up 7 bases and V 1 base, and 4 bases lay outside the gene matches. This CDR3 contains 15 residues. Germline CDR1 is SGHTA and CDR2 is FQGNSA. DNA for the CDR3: TGTGCCAGCAGCTTAGGGGGACAGGGGAGACAGCCCCAGCATTTT. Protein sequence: CASSLGGQGRQPQHF.

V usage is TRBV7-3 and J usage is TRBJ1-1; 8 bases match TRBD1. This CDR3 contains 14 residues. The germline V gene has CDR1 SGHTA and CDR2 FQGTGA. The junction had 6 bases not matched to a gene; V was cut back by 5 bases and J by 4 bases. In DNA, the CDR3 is TGTGCCAGCAGCCTGACAGGGGACCTCACTGAAGCTTTCTTT. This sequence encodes CASSLTGDLTEAFF.

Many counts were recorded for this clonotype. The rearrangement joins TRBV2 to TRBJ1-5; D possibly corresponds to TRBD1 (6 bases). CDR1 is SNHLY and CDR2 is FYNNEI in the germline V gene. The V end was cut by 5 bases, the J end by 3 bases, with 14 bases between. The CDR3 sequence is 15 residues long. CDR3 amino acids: CASSTDRSSNQPQHF. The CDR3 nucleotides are TGTGCCAGCAGTACCGACAGGTCTTCCAATCAGCCCCAGCATTTT.

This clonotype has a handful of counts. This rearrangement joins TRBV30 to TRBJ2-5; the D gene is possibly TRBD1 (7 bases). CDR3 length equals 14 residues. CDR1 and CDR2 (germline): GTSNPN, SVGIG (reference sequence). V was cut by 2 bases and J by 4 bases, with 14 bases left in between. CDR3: CAWSPYRGGETQYF. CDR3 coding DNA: TGTGCCTGGAGTCCTTACAGGGGAGGAGAGACCCAGTACTTC.

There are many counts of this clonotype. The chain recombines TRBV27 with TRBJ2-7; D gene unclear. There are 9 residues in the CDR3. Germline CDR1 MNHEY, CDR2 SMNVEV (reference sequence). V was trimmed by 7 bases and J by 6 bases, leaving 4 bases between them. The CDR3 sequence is CASICEQYF. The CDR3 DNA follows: TGTGCCAGCATCTGCGAGCAGTACTTC.

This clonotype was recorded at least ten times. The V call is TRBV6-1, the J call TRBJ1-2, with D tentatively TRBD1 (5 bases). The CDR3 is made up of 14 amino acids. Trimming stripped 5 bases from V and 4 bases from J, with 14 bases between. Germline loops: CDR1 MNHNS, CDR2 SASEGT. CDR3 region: CASSQTQGIYGYTF. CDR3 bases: TGTGCCAGCAGTCAGACCCAGGGAATCTATGGCTACACCTTC.

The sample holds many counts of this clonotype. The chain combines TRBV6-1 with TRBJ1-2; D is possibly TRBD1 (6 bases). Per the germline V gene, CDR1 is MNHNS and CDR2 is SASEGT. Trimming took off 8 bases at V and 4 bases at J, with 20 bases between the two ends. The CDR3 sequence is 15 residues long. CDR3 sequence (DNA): TGTGCCAGCTCCCCTTCGGGGGCGCGGAGCTATGGCTACACCTTC. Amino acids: CASSPSGARSYGYTF.

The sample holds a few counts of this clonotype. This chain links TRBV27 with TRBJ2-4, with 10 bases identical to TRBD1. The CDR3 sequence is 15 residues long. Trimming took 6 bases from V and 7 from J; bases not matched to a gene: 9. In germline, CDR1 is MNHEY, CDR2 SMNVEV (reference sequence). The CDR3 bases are TGTGCCAGCAGCCTCACGACAGGGGGCTTGAACATTCAGTACTTC. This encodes CASSLTTGGLNIQYF.

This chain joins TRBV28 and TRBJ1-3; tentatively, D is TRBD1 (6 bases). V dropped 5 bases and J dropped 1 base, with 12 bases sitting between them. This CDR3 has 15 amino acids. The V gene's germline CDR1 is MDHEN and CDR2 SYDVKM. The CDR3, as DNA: TGTGCCAGCAGTCAGATCGACAGGTCTGGAAACACCATATATTTT. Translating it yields CASSQIDRSGNTIYF. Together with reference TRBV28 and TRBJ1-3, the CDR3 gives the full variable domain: DVKVTQSSRYLVKRTGEKVFLECVQDMDHENMFWYRQDPGLGLRLIYFSYDVKMKEKGDIPEGYSVSREKKERFSLILESASTNQTSMYLCASSQIDRSGNTIYFGEGSWLTVV.

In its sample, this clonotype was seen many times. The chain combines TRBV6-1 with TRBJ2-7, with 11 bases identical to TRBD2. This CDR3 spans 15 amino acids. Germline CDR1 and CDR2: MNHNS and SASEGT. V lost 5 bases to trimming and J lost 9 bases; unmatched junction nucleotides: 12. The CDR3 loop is CASSPGTSGRTMQYF. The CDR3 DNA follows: TGTGCCAGCAGTCCTGGGACTAGCGGACGTACGATGCAGTACTTC.

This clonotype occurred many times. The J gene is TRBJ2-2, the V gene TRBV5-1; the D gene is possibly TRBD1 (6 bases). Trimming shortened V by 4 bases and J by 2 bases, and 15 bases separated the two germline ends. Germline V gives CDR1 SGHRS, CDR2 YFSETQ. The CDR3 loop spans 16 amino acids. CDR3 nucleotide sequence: TGCGCCAGCAGCCCGGGACAAAATCTTAACACCGGGGAGCTGTTTTTT. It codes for CASSPGQNLNTGELFF.

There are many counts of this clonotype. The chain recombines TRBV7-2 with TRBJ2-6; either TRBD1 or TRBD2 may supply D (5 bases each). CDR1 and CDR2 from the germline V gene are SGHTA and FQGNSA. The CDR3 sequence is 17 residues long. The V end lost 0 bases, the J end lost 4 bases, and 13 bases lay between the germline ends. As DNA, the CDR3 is TGTGCCAGCAGCTTAGCGAGGGGCTTGTCGGGGGCCAACGTCCTGACTTTC. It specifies CASSLARGLSGANVLTF. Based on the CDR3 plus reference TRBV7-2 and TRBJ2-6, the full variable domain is GAGVSQSPSNKVTEKGKDVELRCDPISGHTALYWYRQSLGQGLEFLIYFQGNSAPDKSGLPSDRFSAERTGGSVSTLTIQRTQQEDSAVYLCASSLARGLSGANVLTFGAGSRLTVL.

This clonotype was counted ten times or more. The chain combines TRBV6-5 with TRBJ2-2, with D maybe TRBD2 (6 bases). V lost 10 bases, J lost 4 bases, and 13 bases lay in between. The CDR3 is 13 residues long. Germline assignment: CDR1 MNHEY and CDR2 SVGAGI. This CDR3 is CATKAGATGELFF. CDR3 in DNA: TGTGCCACCAAAGCGGGTGCCACCGGGGAGCTGTTTTTT.

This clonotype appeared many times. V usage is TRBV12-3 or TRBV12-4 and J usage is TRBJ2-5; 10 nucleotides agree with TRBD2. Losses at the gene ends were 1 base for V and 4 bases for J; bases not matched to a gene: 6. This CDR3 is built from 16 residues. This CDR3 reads CASSLVLAGVRETQYF. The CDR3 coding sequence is TGTGCCAGCAGTTTAGTCCTAGCGGGAGTCAGAGAGACCCAGTACTTC.

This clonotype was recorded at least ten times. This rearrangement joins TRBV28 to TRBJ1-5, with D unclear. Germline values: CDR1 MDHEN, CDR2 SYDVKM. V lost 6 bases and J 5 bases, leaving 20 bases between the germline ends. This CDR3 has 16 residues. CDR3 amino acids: CASSYLTAGSDQPQHF. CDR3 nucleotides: TGTGCCAGCAGCTATCTCACAGCGGGTTCTGATCAGCCCCAGCATTTT.

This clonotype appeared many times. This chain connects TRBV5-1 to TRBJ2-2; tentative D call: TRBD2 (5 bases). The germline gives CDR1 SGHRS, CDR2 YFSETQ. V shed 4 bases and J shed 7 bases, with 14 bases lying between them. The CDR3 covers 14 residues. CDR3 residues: CASSPGGRGGELFF. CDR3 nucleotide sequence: TGCGCCAGCAGCCCAGGAGGTCGCGGCGGGGAGCTGTTTTTT.

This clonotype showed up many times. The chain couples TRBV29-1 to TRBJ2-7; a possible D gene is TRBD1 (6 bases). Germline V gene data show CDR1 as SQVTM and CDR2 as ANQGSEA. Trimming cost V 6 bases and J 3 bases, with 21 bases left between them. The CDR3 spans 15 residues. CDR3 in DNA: TGCAGCGTCGCAACTATGACGGGACACCACTACGAGCAGTACTTC. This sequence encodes CSVATMTGHHYEQYF.

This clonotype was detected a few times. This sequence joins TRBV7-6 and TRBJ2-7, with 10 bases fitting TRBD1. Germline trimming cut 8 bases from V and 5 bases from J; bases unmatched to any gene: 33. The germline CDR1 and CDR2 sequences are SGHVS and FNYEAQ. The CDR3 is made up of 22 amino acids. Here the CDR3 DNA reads TGTGCCAGCCGGGGGCTAGGGGGCTTTTCAAACATTGTGGGGACAGGGGCTGACGAGCAGTACTTC. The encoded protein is CASRGLGGFSNIVGTGADEQYF.

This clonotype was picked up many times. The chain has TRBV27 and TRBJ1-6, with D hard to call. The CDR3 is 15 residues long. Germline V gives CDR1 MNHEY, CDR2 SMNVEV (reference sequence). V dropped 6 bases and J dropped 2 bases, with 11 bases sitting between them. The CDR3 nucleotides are TGTGCCAGCAGCTCCACATTCCCCTATAATTCACCCCTCCACTTT. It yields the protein CASSSTFPYNSPLHF.

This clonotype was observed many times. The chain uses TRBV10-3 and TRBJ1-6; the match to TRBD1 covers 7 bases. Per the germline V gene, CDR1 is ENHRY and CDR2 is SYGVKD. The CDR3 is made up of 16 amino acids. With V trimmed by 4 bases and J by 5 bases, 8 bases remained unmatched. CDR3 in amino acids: CAISGDRVSDNSPLHF. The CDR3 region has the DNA TGTGCCATCAGTGGAGACAGGGTATCGGATAATTCACCCCTCCACTTT.

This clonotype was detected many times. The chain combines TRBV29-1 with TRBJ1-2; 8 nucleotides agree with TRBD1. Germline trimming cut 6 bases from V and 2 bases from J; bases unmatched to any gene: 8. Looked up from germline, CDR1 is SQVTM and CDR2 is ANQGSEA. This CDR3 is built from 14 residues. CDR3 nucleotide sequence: TGCAGCGTCCGGGACAGGAACGAGAACTATGGCTACACCTTC. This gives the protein CSVRDRNENYGYTF.